A selection of T cell receptor beta chains follows, all from one sample in a study of T cell changes during pregnancy in multiple sclerosis. Assay: immunoSEQ multiplex PCR; the TCRdb copy retains only in-frame clones and omits some. The table lists approximately 48,000 clones, roughly 94% of them singletons. Sequenced material: CD4+ T cells from peripheral blood mononuclear cells, taken in the second trimester of pregnancy. All receptors come from a female donor with multiple sclerosis, enrolled in a pregnancy study. Both conserved end residues are part of each CDR3. The D gene is left open where the match is weak. The size field is filled for only some rows; it gives once, few, many or a size class.

j_call d_call v_call cdr3_length clone_size cdr3_aa cdr3_nt
TRBJ1-2 NA TRBV30 14 NA CAWSPNRIFYGYTF TGTGCCTGGAGTCCTAACAGGATTTTTTATGGCTACACCTTC
TRBJ2-1 TRBD2 TRBV4-3 17 NA CASSQGVAGGNYNEQFF TGCGCCAGCAGCCAAGGGGTAGCGGGGGGCAATTACAATGAGCAGTTCTTC
TRBJ2-3 NA TRBV9 16 NA CASSVRAGAWEDTQYF TGTGCCAGCAGCGTGAGGGCGGGGGCATGGGAAGATACGCAGTATTTT
TRBJ2-4 NA TRBV7-8 14 few CASSGRGINNIQYF TGTGCCAGCAGCGGCCGGGGGATCAATAACATTCAGTACTTC
TRBJ1-1 NA TRBV5-6 15 NA CASSPGPGAIYGAFF TGTGCCAGCAGCCCGGGGCCAGGGGCAATCTACGGAGCTTTCTTT
TRBJ2-7 TRBD1 TRBV11-2 14 NA CASSLETGEYEQYF TGTGCCAGCAGCTTGGAGACAGGGGAGTACGAGCAGTACTTC
TRBJ1-6 NA TRBV7-8 17 NA CASSRRRIRTEDSPLHF TGTGCCAGCAGCCGCAGGCGGATCCGGACAGAGGATTCACCCCTCCACTTT
TRBJ2-4 NA TRBV4-2 13 NA CASSYDRGGEKNF TGTGCCAGCAGCTACGACAGGGGAGGGGAAAAGAACTTC
TRBJ2-1 TRBD1 TRBV10-3 13 NA CAISPGQGAEQFF TGTGCCATCAGTCCGGGACAGGGGGCCGAGCAGTTCTTC
TRBJ1-4 NA TRBV18 16 NA CASSPQKAATNEKLFF TGTGCCAGCTCACCACAAAAAGCGGCAACTAATGAAAAACTGTTTTTT
TRBJ2-1 NA TRBV19 17 NA CASSPMGGERFYNEQFF TGTGCCAGTAGTCCCATGGGCGGGGAACGATTTTACAATGAGCAGTTCTTC
TRBJ1-2 TRBD1 TRBV9 15 NA CASSPQPGQSYGYTF TGTGCCAGCAGCCCCCAACCGGGACAGTCCTATGGCTACACCTTC
TRBJ1-3 NA TRBV7-9 15 NA CASSLVLGNRNTIYF TGTGCCAGCAGCTTAGTACTAGGGAATAGAAACACCATATATTTT
TRBJ2-1 NA TRBV7-7 13 NA CASSLGVVNEQFF TGTGCCAGCAGCTTAGGAGTCGTTAATGAGCAGTTCTTC
TRBJ1-2 TRBD1 TRBV19 15 NA CASSTWTGVAYGYTF TGTGCCAGTAGTACGTGGACAGGCGTCGCCTATGGCTACACCTTC
TRBJ2-3 NA TRBV4-1 13 NA CASSQLSEDTQYF TGCGCCAGCAGCCAGCTAAGTGAAGATACGCAGTATTTT
TRBJ1-1 NA TRBV2 13 NA CASTQAGLTRAFF TGTGCCAGCACTCAAGCGGGCCTCACAAGAGCTTTCTTT